This passage covers 17 T cell receptor beta chains from one sample sequenced in a study of T cells in Graves' hyperthyroidism and ophthalmopathy. RNA transcripts were the template for amplifying TCR beta CDR3 regions. A set of HTBI primers served as the primers for a first-round RT-PCR of the TCR CDR3. One entry per CDR3 protein, called by TCRdb with MiXCR from the multiplex PCR reads. The sample includes approximately 560,000 distinct CDR3 sequences, around a sixth of them seen just once. Sequencing was carried out using blood. Receptor source: a woman aged 25 to 39 with Graves' hyperthyroidism.

The sample holds a few counts of this clonotype. The chain recombines TRBV4-1 with TRBJ2-7; TRBD1 agrees at 8 bases. Germline V CDR1 and CDR2: MGHRA, YSYEKL. The V gene end was trimmed by 3 bases and the J gene end by 4 bases; junction bases not matched to a gene: 2. The CDR3 contains 13 residues. In DNA, the CDR3 is TGCGCCAGCAGCCAGACAGGGGAATACGAGCAGTACTTC. Amino acid sequence: CASSQTGEYEQYF.

V and J are TRBV5-1 and TRBJ2-1; TRBD1 matches 11 bases. V lost 4 bases, J lost 9 bases, and 6 bases stayed unmatched. This CDR3 contains 14 residues. Germline-derived CDR1 and CDR2 are SGHRS and YFSETQ. CDR3 protein: CASSAGTGGFEQFF. Here the CDR3 DNA reads TGCGCCAGCAGCGCCGGGACAGGGGGGTTTGAGCAGTTCTTC. Complete variable domain (other parts from reference TRBV5-1 and TRBJ2-1): KAGVTQTPRYLIKTRGQQVTLSCSPISGHRSVSWYQQTPGQGLQFLFEYFSETQRNKGNFPGRFSGRQFSNSRSEMNVSTLELGDSALYLCASSAGTGGFEQFFGPGTRLTVL.

This clonotype has at least ten counts. The J gene is TRBJ2-1, the V gene TRBV28, with D hard to call. The CDR3 length is 15 residues. The germline V gene encodes CDR1 MDHEN and CDR2 SYDVKM. Trimming took 9 bases from V and 1 from J, leaving 16 bases between them. This chain's CDR3 is CASYDGVISYNEQFF. DNA of the CDR3: TGTGCCAGTTATGATGGAGTCATTTCCTACAATGAGCAGTTCTTC.

This clonotype was seen many times. The V gene is TRBV5-1, the J gene TRBJ1-5, with D maybe TRBD1 (5 bases). The CDR3 is 16 residues long. Germline assignment: CDR1 SGHRS and CDR2 YFSETQ. Trimming took off 0 bases at V and 5 bases at J, with 15 bases between the two ends. The CDR3 protein is CASSLGIAGSDQPQHF. In DNA, the CDR3 is TGCGCCAGCAGCTTGGGGATAGCAGGGTCCGATCAGCCCCAGCATTTT.

This clonotype was counted many times. The J gene is TRBJ1-5, the V gene TRBV12-3 or TRBV12-4; D ambiguous. The CDR3 spans 14 residues. Trimming cost V 4 bases and J 0 bases, with 7 bases left between them. DNA for the CDR3: TGTGCCAGCAGTTATCGGATTAGCAATCAGCCCCAGCATTTT. Its protein is CASSYRISNQPQHF.

The table lists this clonotype with many counts. The rearrangement links TRBV2 to TRBJ2-1, with 9 bases identical to TRBD2. There are 17 residues in the CDR3. Germline V gene sequence: CDR1 SNHLY, CDR2 FYNNEI. J was trimmed by 6 bases and V by 10 bases; bases with no gene match: 19. This CDR3 is CATRPGLAYTQGNEQFF. CDR3 DNA sequence: TGTGCCACCCGGCCGGGACTAGCTTATACCCAAGGCAATGAGCAGTTCTTC. Complete variable domain (other parts from reference TRBV2 and TRBJ2-1): EPEVTQTPSHQVTQMGQEVILRCVPISNHLYFYWYRQILGQKVEFLVSFYNNEISEKSEIFDDQFSVERPDGSNFTLKIRSTKLEDSAMYFCATRPGLAYTQGNEQFFGPGTRLTVL.

This clonotype came up a few times. This chain uses TRBV10-2 with TRBJ2-2; 8 nucleotides agree with TRBD1. The length of the CDR3 is 15 residues. V lost 6 bases and J lost 3; bases outside the gene matches: 6. Germline-derived CDR1 and CDR2 are WSHSY and SAAADI. The CDR3 DNA reads TGCGCCAGCAGCGCCGCAGGGGGCGACACCGGGGAGCTGTTTTTT. Its protein is CASSAAGGDTGELFF.

This clonotype was recorded many times. This chain joins TRBV6-1 and TRBJ2-2; 8 nucleotides agree with TRBD2. The ends lost 11 bases at V and 3 bases at J; junction bases unmatched: 8. Germline CDR1 MNHNS, CDR2 SASEGT. CDR3 size: 14 residues. The CDR3 sequence: CAGEAGVHTGELFF. The CDR3 nucleotides are TGTGCCGGGGAAGCGGGAGTTCACACCGGGGAGCTGTTTTTT.

This clonotype appeared a few times. The chain uses TRBV6-1 and TRBJ1-4; D remains ambiguous. This CDR3 is 16 amino acids long. The germline V gene encodes CDR1 MNHNS and CDR2 SASEGT. The V end lost 3 bases, the J end lost 0 bases, and 11 bases lay between the germline ends. CDR3 sequence reads: CASSEHLGATNEKLFF. CDR3 nucleotides: TGTGCCAGCAGTGAGCATCTGGGAGCAACTAATGAAAAACTGTTTTTT.

V is TRBV4-2 and J is TRBJ2-2, with 11 bases identical to TRBD1. From germline, CDR1 is LGHNA and CDR2 YNFKEQ. Trimming cost V 3 bases and J 5 bases; bases outside gene matches: 2. The CDR3 is 15 amino acids. The CDR3 coding sequence is TGTGCCAGCAGCCAGGACAGGGGGCAAACCGGGGAGCTGTTTTTT. It translates to CASSQDRGQTGELFF.

This clonotype appeared once. This may arise from a read error, as a much more abundant clone is one base away. This chain links TRBV20-1 with TRBJ2-7; TRBD1 aligns across 9 bases. The CDR3 is 13 residues long. Germline V gene sequence: CDR1 DFQATT, CDR2 SNEGSKA (reference sequence). CDR3 bases: TGCAGTGCTCCCGGGACAGGGTCCTACAAGCAGTACTTC. Translation gives CSAPGTGSYKQYF.

The table lists this clonotype with many counts. V and J are TRBV6-2 or TRBV6-3 and TRBJ2-1; 9 nucleotides match TRBD2. The CDR3 runs to 16 residues. CDR1 MNHEY and CDR2 SVGEGT come from the germline V gene. The ends lost 5 bases at V and 3 bases at J; junction bases unmatched: 8. The CDR3 region is CASSGPSGEIYNEQFF. DNA of the CDR3: TGTGCCAGCAGTGGTCCTAGCGGGGAAATCTACAATGAGCAGTTCTTC.

At least ten counts were recorded for this clonotype. This chain uses TRBV13 with TRBJ1-1; 8 nucleotides align to TRBD1. This CDR3 has 15 residues. The V and J ends lost 6 bases and 6 bases, in that order; junction bases with no gene match: 12. Germline values: CDR1 PRHDT, CDR2 FYEKMQ (reference sequence). The CDR3 DNA reads TGTGCCAGCAGGAGGACAGGGTTTGAGGATCCTGAAGCTTTCTTT. Protein: CASRRTGFEDPEAFF.

At least ten counts were recorded for this clonotype. The chain uses TRBV5-6 and TRBJ1-5; D call uncertain. Trimming stripped 1 base from V and 5 bases from J, with 4 bases between. The V gene's germline CDR1 is SGHDT and CDR2 YYEEEE. This CDR3 is 12 amino acids long. CDR3 DNA: TGTGCCAGCAGCTTGCTAGATCAGCCCCAGCATTTT. This translates into CASSLLDQPQHF.

In its sample, this clonotype was seen many times. The V and J genes are TRBV7-9 and TRBJ1-2, with no clear D. The germline V and J ends were trimmed by 7 bases and 8 bases, with 14 bases remaining between them. Germline CDR1 is SEHNR and CDR2 is FQNEAQ (reference sequence). The CDR3 runs to 12 residues. The CDR3 loop is CASTTSVTGYTF. The CDR3 DNA is TGTGCCAGCACCACGTCGGTTACCGGCTACACCTTC. Combining the CDR3 with reference TRBV7-9 and TRBJ1-2 gives the whole variable domain DTGVSQNPRHKITKRGQNVTFRCDPISEHNRLYWYRQTLGQGPEFLTYFQNEAQLEKSRLLSDRFSAERPKGSFSTLEIQRTEQGDSAMYLCASTTSVTGYTFGSGTRLTVV.

As to this clonotype: A read error may account for a junction end that differs from germline. V is TRBV7-8 and J is TRBJ2-1; tentative D call: TRBD2 (6 bases). CDR3 length: 15 amino acids. The germline V gene encodes CDR1 SGHVS and CDR2 FQNEAQ. The CDR3 loop is CASSPRDLLYNEQFF. CDR3 nucleotide sequence: TGCGCCAGCAGCCCCCGGGACTTACTGTACAATGAGCAGTTCTTC.

In this sample, this clonotype turned up many times. As DNA, the CDR3 is TGTGCCAGCAGCTTAGCCCGGCACTATGGCTACACCTTC. Amino acids: CASSLARHYGYTF. The gene calls are TRBV7-2 and TRBJ1-2; D gene ambiguous. V was pared by 0 bases and J by 3 bases, with 5 bases between. Germline CDR1 reads SGHTA; CDR2 reads FQGNSA. The CDR3 covers 13 residues.